This TCR beta chain is drawn from a study of chemoradiotherapy in HPV16-positive cancers. Study background: Candidate HPV-specific T-cell clones and common TCR motifs came from functional assays in a couple of HPV16-positive patients. Study outcomes and limitations: During treatment, candidate HPV-specific clones and E7-related motifs expanded in tumor.

Details on this clone: Its antigen is unknown.

The ends were cut back, 1 base at V and 6 bases at J, with 13 bases in the middle. CDR3 length: 14 residues. CDR1 is GTSNPN, CDR2 SVGIG, per germline (reference sequence). Produced via immunoSEQ multiplex PCR; TCRdb's table is partial and in-frame only. The table lists tens of thousands of clones, about 90% of them singletons. This TCR came from a human donor with HPV-associated anogenital cancer. Sequenced here: blood, sampled from a patient who underwent chemoradiotherapy. This chain joins TRBV30 and TRBJ1-5, with D possibly TRBD1 on 6 matching bases. CDR3 sequence reads: CAWSDGGGGQPQHF. CDR3 in DNA: TGTGCCTGGAGTGACGGAGGGGGAGGTCAGCCCCAGCATTTT.